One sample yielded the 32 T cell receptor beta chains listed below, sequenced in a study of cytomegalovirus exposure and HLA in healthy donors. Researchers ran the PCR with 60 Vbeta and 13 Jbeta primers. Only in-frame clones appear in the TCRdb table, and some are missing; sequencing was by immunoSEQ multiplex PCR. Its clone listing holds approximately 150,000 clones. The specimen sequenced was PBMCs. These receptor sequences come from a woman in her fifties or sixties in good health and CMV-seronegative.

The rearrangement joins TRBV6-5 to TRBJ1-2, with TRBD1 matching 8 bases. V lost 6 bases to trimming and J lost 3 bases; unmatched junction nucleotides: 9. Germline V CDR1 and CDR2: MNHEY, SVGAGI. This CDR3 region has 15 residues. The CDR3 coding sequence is TGTGCCAGCAGACCCACAGGGGGGGTTCACTATGGCTACACCTTC. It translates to CASRPTGGVHYGYTF.

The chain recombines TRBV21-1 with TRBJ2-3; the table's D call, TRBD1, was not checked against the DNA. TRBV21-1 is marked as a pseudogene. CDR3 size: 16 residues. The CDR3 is CASSKHQGARTDTQYF. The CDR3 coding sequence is TGTGCCAGCAGCAAACACCAGGGGGCTAGGACAGATACGCAGTATTTT.

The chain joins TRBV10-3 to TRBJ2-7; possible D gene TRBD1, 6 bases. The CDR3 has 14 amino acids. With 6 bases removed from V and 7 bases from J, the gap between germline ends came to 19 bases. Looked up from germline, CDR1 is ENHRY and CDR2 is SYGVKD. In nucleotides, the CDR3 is TGTGCCATCAGAGCCGGGACAAAGCCTGGAGAGCAGTACTTC. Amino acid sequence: CAIRAGTKPGEQYF.

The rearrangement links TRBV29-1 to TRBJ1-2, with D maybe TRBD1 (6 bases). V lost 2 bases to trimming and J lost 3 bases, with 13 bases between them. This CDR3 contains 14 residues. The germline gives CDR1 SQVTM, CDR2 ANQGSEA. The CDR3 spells CSVELGAVDYGYTF. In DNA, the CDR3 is TGCAGCGTTGAATTGGGGGCGGTGGACTATGGCTACACCTTC. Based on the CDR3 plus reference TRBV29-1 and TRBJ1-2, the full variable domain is SAVISQKPSRDICQRGTSLTIQCQVDSQVTMMFWYRQQPGQSLTLIATANQGSEATYESGFVIDKFPISRPNLTFSTLTVSNMSPEDSSIYLCSVELGAVDYGYTFGSGTRLTVV.

The CDR3: CASSLAGTGSYGYTF. As DNA, the CDR3 is TGTGCCAGCAGCTTAGCAGGGACAGGGAGTTATGGCTACACCTTC. The chain carries TRBV7-6 and TRBJ1-2, with 9 bases matching TRBD1. The J segment lost 5 bases and the V segment lost 0 bases, leaving 4 bases of the junction unmatched. Germline CDR1 SGHVS, CDR2 FNYEAQ. This CDR3 contains 15 residues.

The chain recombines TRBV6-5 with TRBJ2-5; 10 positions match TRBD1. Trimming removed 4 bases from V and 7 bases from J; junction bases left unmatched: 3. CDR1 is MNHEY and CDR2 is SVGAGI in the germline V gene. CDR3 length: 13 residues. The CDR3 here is CASSWDRGGTQYF. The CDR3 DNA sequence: TGTGCCAGCAGTTGGGACAGGGGTGGGACCCAGTACTTC.

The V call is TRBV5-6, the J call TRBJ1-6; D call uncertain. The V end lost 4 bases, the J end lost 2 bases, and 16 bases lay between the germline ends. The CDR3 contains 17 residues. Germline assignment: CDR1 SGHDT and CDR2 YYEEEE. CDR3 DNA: TGTGCCAGCAGCGGAGGACGAGGGATACCCTATAATTCACCCCTCCACTTT. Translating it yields CASSGGRGIPYNSPLHF.

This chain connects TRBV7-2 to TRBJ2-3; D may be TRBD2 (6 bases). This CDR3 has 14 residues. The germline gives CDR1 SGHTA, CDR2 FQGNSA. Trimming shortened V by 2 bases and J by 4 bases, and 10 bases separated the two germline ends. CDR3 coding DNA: TGTGCCAGCAGCTTACTGGGACTTTCAGATACGCAGTATTTT. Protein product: CASSLLGLSDTQYF.

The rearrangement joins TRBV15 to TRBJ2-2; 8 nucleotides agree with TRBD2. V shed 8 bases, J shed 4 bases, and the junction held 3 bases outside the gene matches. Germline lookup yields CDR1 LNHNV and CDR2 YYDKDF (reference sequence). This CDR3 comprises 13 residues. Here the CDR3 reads CATDAGGTGELFF. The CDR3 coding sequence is TGTGCCACCGATGCGGGAGGCACCGGGGAGCTGTTTTTT. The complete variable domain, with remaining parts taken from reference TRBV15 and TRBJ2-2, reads DAMVIQNPRYQVTQFGKPVTLSCSQTLNHNVMYWYQQKSSQAPKLLFHYYDKDFNNEADTPDNFQSRRPNTSFCFLDIRSPGLGDTAMYLCATDAGGTGELFFGEGSRLTVL.

Written as DNA, the CDR3 is TGTGCCAGTAGTCTAGGGACAGGCTATGGCTACACCTTC. Its protein product is CASSLGTGYGYTF. The chain employs TRBV19 and TRBJ1-2; TRBD1 aligns across 8 bases. Germline CDR1 is LNHDA and CDR2 is SQIVND (reference sequence). V shed 5 bases, J shed 4 bases, and the junction held 3 bases outside the gene matches. The CDR3 is made up of 13 amino acids.

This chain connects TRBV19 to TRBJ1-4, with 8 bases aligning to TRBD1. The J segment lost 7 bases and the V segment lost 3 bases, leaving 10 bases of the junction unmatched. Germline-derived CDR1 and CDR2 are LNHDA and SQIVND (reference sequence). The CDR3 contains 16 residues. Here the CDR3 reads CASSIRTGNPGEKLFF. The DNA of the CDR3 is TGTGCCAGTAGTATCAGGACAGGGAACCCCGGTGAAAAACTGTTTTTT.

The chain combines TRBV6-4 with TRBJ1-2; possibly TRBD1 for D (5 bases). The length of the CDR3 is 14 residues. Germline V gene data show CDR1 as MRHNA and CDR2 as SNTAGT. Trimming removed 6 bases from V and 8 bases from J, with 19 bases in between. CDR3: CASSPRGHLGGYTF. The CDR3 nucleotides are TGTGCCAGCAGCCCTCGAGGACACTTGGGGGGCTACACCTTC.

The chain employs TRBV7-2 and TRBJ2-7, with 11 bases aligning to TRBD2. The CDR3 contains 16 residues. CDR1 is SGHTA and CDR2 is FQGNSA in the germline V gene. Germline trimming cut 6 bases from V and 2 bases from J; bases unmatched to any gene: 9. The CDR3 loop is CASSLSSGGATYEQYF. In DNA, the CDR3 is TGTGCCAGCAGTCTTAGTAGCGGGGGGGCGACCTACGAGCAGTACTTC.

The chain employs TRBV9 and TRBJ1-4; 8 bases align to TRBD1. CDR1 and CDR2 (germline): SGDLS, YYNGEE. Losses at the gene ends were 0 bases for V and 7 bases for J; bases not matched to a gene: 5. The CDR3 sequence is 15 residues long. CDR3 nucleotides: TGTGCCAGCAGCGTAGGTGTCAGGGGGCGTGAAAAACTGTTTTTT. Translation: CASSVGVRGREKLFF.

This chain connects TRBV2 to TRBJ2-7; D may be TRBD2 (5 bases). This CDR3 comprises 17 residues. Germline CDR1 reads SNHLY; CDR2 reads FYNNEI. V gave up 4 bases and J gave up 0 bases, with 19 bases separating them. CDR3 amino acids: CASSARPGGLYSYEQYF. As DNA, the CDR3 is TGTGCCAGCAGTGCCAGGCCAGGCGGACTTTACTCCTACGAGCAGTACTTC.

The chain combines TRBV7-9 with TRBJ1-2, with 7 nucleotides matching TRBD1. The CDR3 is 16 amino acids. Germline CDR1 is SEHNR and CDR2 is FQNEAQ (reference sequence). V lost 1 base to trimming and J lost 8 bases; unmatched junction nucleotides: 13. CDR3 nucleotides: TGTGCCAGCAGCTTAGGTCTGGACAGGACAGGTCACGGCTACACCTTC. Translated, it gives CASSLGLDRTGHGYTF.

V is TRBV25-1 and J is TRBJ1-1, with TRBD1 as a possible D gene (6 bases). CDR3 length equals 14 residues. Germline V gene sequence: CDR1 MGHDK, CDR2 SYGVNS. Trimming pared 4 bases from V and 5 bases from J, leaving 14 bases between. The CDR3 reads CASSGTGRGTEAFF. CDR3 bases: TGTGCCAGCAGTGGTACAGGGAGGGGGACTGAAGCTTTCTTT.

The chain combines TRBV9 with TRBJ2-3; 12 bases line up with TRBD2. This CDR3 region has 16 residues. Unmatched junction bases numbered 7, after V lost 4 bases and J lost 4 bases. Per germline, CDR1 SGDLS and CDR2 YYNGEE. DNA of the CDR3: TGTGCCAGCAGCCTTTGGACTAGCGGGGTGGCAGATACGCAGTATTTT. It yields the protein CASSLWTSGVADTQYF. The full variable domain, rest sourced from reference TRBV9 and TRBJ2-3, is DSGVTQTPKHLITATGQRVTLRCSPRSGDLSVYWYQQSLDQGLQFLIQYYNGEERAKGNILERFSAQQFPDLHSELNLSSLELGDSALYFCASSLWTSGVADTQYFGPGTRLTVL.

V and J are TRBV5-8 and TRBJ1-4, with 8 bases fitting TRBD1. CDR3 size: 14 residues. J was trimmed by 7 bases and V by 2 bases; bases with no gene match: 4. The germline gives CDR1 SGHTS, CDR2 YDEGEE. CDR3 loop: CASSLGQGGEKLFF. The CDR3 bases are TGTGCCAGCAGCTTAGGACAGGGTGGTGAAAAACTGTTTTTT.

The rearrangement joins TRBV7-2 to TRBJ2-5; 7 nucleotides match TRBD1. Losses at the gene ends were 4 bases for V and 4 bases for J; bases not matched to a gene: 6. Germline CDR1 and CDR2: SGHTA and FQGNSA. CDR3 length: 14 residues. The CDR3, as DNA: TGTGCCAGCAGCTGGTTTTCAGGGGGAGAGACCCAGTACTTC. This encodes CASSWFSGGETQYF.

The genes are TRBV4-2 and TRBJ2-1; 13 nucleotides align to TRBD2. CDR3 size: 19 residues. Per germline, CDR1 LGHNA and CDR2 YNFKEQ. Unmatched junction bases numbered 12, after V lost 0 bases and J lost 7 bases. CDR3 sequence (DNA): TGTGCCAGCAGCCAAGATCGGACTAGCGGGGGCCAGTTTTGGAATGAGCAGTTCTTC. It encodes CASSQDRTSGGQFWNEQFF.

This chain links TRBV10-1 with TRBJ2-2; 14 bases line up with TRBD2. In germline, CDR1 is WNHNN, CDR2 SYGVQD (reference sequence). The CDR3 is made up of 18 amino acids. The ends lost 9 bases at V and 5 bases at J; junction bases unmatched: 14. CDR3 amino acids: CASIMFRTSGRMTGELFF. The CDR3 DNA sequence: TGCGCCAGTATTATGTTTCGGACTAGCGGGAGGATGACCGGGGAGCTGTTTTTT.

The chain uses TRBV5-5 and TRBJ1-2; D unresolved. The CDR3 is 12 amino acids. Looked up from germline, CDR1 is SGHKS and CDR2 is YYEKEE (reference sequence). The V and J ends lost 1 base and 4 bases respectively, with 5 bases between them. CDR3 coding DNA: TGTGCCAGCAGCTTGTCCAGCTATGGCTACACCTTC. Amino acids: CASSLSSYGYTF.

The CDR3 DNA is TGCAGCGTTCAGACTAGCGGGGGCTCCTACGAGCAGTACTTC. Protein product: CSVQTSGGSYEQYF. The chain carries TRBV29-1 and TRBJ2-7; 12 nucleotides line up with TRBD2. The germline V gene encodes CDR1 SQVTM and CDR2 ANQGSEA. With V trimmed by 5 bases and J by 0 bases, 2 bases remained unmatched. The CDR3 totals 14 residues.

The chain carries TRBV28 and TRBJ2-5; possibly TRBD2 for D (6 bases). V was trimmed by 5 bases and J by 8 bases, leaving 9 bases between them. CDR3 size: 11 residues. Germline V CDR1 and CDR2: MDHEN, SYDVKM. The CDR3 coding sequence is TGTGCCAGCAGTCTCGGGACTACCCAGTACTTC. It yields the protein CASSLGTTQYF.

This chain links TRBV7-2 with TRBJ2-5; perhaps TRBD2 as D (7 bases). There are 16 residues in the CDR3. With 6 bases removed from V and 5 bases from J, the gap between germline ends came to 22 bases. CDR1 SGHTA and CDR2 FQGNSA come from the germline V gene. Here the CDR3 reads CASSAGASGPQETQYF. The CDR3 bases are TGTGCCAGCAGTGCAGGGGCTAGCGGACCCCAGGAGACCCAGTACTTC. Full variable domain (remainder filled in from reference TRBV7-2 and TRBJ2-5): GAGVSQSPSNKVTEKGKDVELRCDPISGHTALYWYRQSLGQGLEFLIYFQGNSAPDKSGLPSDRFSAERTGGSVSTLTIQRTQQEDSAVYLCASSAGASGPQETQYFGPGTRLLVL.

The CDR3 sequence is CASRGQGPSGYGYTF. The CDR3 bases are TGTGCCAGCAGGGGACAGGGGCCCTCGGGCTATGGCTACACCTTC. V and J are TRBV19 and TRBJ1-2, with 10 bases fitting TRBD1. Germline V gene lookup returns CDR1 LNHDA and CDR2 SQIVND (reference sequence). This CDR3 has 15 amino acids. V trimming: 9 bases; J trimming: 4 bases; junction bases outside the gene matches: 11. Together with reference TRBV19 and TRBJ1-2, the CDR3 gives the full variable domain: DGGITQSPKYLFRKEGQNVTLSCEQNLNHDAMYWYRQDPGQGLRLIYYSQIVNDFQKGDIAEGYSVSREKKESFPLTVTSAQKNPTAFYLCASRGQGPSGYGYTFGSGTRLTVV.

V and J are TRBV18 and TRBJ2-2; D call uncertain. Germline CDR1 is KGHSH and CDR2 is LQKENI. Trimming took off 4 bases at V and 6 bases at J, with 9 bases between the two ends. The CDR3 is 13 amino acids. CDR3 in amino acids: CASSHYEPGELFF. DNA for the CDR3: TGTGCCAGCTCACACTACGAGCCCGGGGAGCTGTTTTTT.

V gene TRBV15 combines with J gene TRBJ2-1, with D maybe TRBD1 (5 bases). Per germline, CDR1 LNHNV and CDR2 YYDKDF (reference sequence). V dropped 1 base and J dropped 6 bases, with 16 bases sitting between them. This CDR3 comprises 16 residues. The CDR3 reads CATSRAGHSQVNEQFF. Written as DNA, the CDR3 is TGTGCCACCAGCAGAGCAGGACACTCCCAGGTCAATGAGCAGTTCTTC.

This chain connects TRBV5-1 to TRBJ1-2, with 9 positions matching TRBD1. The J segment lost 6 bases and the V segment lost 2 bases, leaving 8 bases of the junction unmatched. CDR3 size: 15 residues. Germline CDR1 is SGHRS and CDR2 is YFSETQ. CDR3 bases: TGCGCCAGCAGCTTACAGGGGGCGCAGGGAAATGGCTACACCTTC. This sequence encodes CASSLQGAQGNGYTF.

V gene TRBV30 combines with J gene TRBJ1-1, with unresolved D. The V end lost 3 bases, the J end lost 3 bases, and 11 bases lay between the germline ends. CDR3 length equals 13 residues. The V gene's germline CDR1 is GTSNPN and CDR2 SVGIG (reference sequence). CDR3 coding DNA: TGTGCCTGGAGCTATTCGTTGGACACTGAAGCTTTCTTT. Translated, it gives CAWSYSLDTEAFF.

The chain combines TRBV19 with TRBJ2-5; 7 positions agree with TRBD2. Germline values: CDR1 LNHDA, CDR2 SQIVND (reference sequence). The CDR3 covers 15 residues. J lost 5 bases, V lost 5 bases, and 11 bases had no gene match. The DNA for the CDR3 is TGTGCCAGTAGTCGGGGGGACCCTGCCGGGGAGACCCAGTACTTC. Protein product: CASSRGDPAGETQYF.